The entry that follows covers one T cell receptor beta chain sequence. Its antigen is unknown. This sample is part of a study of cytomegalovirus exposure and HLA in healthy donors. Germline trimming cut 8 bases from V and 3 bases from J; bases unmatched to any gene: 7. CDR3 length equals 14 residues. The V gene's germline CDR1 is MNHNY and CDR2 SVGAGI (reference sequence). General study findings and limits: It was confirmed in vitro that three of the CMV-associated chains were specific for CMV antigens.

Primers: 60 Vbeta forward and 13 Jbeta reverse. Method: immunoSEQ multiplex PCR; TCRdb's copy keeps in-frame clones and lacks some. The sample shows 200,000 to 250,000 clones, more than 60% of them seen only once. Whereas donors were nominally healthy upon sampling, unrecorded immune exposures were probable. The chain employs TRBV6-6 and TRBJ2-7, with TRBD2 identical over 10 bases. The sequenced sample was PBMCs. This clonotype was sampled from a woman in her thirties in good health and CMV-seronegative. The CDR3 bases are TGTGCCAGCTGCGGACTAGCGGAATTCTACGAGCAGTACTTC. Translating it yields CASCGLAEFYEQYF.